This TCR beta chain was profiled in a study of persistence of HIV-infected CD4 T cells. The libraries were made with immunoSEQ version 4 in survey mode. Template was genomic DNA at about 10 ng/uL, with up to 1 ug used per sample. TCRdb's copy holds only in-frame clones and misses some; the assay was immunoSEQ multiplex PCR. The table records tens of thousands of clones, approximately 70% of them present only once. An overlapping HIV-1 Gag peptide pool stimulated these cells at approximately 0.91 ug/peptide/mL. CD4+ T cells upregulating both CD40 ligand and CD69 were sorted as responding cells. Between the trimmed V and J ends, which lost 2 bases and 2 bases, there was a span of 7 bases. This CDR3 has 13 amino acids. Details on this clone: Its antigen is unknown.

The sequence derives from an adult man with HIV who was CMV-seropositive. The sample was CD4+ T cells sorted from PBMCs after roughly 18-hour stimulation, taken from a patient who received antiretroviral therapy. This chain joins TRBV12-3 or TRBV12-4 and TRBJ2-7; D gene ambiguous. The CDR3 protein is CASSLPPAYEQYF. CDR3 coding DNA: TGTGCCAGCAGTTTACCCCCAGCCTACGAGCAGTACTTC.